Each of the 28 T cell receptor beta chains below was sequenced from the same sample in a study of cytomegalovirus exposure and HLA in healthy donors. The study ran its PCR with 60 Vbeta and 13 Jbeta primers. Generated by immunoSEQ multiplex PCR, the TCRdb table keeps only in-frame clones and is missing some. Of approximately 200,000 clones in the sample, 83% were seen once. Sequenced material: PBMCs. These receptors were obtained from a girl aged 10-17 years in good health and CMV-seronegative.

The chain couples TRBV9 to TRBJ2-1; the D gene is possibly TRBD2 (6 bases). Germline CDR1 SGDLS, CDR2 YYNGEE. CDR3 length: 19 amino acids. The ends were cut back, 2 bases at V and 0 bases at J, with 21 bases in the middle. CDR3 coding DNA: TGTGCCAGCAGCGTCAGGGCCGCCGCCGGGACTTACTCCTACAATGAGCAGTTCTTC. This translates into CASSVRAAAGTYSYNEQFF.

This rearrangement joins TRBV6-1 to TRBJ1-2; tentatively, D is TRBD1 (5 bases). CDR3 size: 13 residues. Germline CDR1 reads MNHNS; CDR2 reads SASEGT. Trimming took off 2 bases at V and 7 bases at J, with 11 bases between the two ends. CDR3 coding DNA: TGTGCCAGCAGTGAATGGGGGGGAGCTGGCTACACCTTC. This codes for CASSEWGGAGYTF.

V gene TRBV28 combines with J gene TRBJ1-2, with D unclear. The CDR3 has 16 amino acids. Trimming cost V 5 bases and J 3 bases, with 19 bases left between them. Germline V gives CDR1 MDHEN, CDR2 SYDVKM. CDR3 sequence: CASSMNGVSPDYGYTF. The CDR3 DNA sequence: TGTGCCAGCAGTATGAACGGGGTCTCTCCCGACTATGGCTACACCTTC.

The chain recombines TRBV5-1 with TRBJ1-2, with 12 bases that match TRBD1. The CDR3 is 18 residues long. Per germline, CDR1 SGHRS and CDR2 YFSETQ. V dropped 0 bases and J dropped 2; count of bases not matched to a gene: 8. The CDR3: CASSLGGTGGAENYGYTF. CDR3 DNA sequence: TGCGCCAGCAGCTTGGGTGGGACAGGGGGCGCCGAAAACTATGGCTACACCTTC.

The V gene is TRBV7-9, the J gene TRBJ1-6; possible D gene TRBD1, 5 bases. CDR1 and CDR2 from the germline V gene are SEHNR and FQNEAQ (reference sequence). The V gene lost 2 bases and the J gene lost 10 bases, with 15 bases spanning the gap. The CDR3 contains 15 residues. In DNA form, the CDR3 reads TGTGCCAGCAGCTTACCCCCAGGGTCGGGCTCACCCCTCCACTTT. Translation gives CASSLPPGSGSPLHF.

The chain is built from TRBV10-3 and TRBJ1-3; D gene unclear. The germline V and J ends were trimmed by 11 bases and 7 bases, with 9 bases remaining between them. This CDR3 spans 10 amino acids. CDR1 and CDR2 from the germline V gene are ENHRY and SYGVKD. CDR3 sequence (DNA): TGTGCCTCCTCGGGGAACACCATATATTTT. Amino acid sequence: CASSGNTIYF.

This rearrangement joins TRBV27 to TRBJ1-1; 7 positions match TRBD1. Germline V CDR1 and CDR2: MNHEY, SMNVEV (reference sequence). CDR3 length equals 16 residues. The J segment lost 5 bases and the V segment lost 6 bases, leaving 15 bases of the junction unmatched. CDR3 protein: CASRDLLGGLRTEAFF. The CDR3 DNA reads as TGTGCCAGCAGAGACCTACTAGGGGGCCTGAGGACTGAAGCTTTCTTT.

V and J are TRBV5-4 and TRBJ1-1; D not certain. The CDR3 has 17 residues. With 2 bases removed from V and 0 bases from J, the gap between germline ends came to 17 bases. The germline CDR1 and CDR2 sequences are SGHNT and YYREEE (reference sequence). This chain's CDR3 is CASSFLDKQLMNTEAFF. The DNA of the CDR3 is TGTGCCAGCAGCTTCCTTGACAAACAACTTATGAACACTGAAGCTTTCTTT.

This clone was seen a single time. This rearrangement joins TRBV7-9 to TRBJ2-1; TRBD2 agrees at 7 bases. The CDR3 is 15 residues long. With 4 bases clipped from V and 4 bases from J, the junction kept 7 bases outside the gene matches. Germline-derived CDR1 and CDR2 are SEHNR and FQNEAQ (reference sequence). Written as DNA, the CDR3 is TGTGCCAGCAGCTCCAGCGGGGAGGTTTACAATGAGCAGTTCTTC. This encodes CASSSSGEVYNEQFF.

To note about this clone: One end of the junction fails to match germline, which may point to a read error. V and J are TRBV7-9 and TRBJ2-5; D perhaps matches TRBD1 (6 bases). The CDR3 is 15 residues long. The germline gives CDR1 SEHNR, CDR2 FQNEAQ (reference sequence). The CDR3 DNA follows: TGTTCCAGCAGCTTAATAGCAGGCCAGGGGGAGACCCAGTACTTC. Amino acid sequence: CSSSLIAGQGETQYF.

This clone showed up just once. The chain is built from TRBV5-1 and TRBJ1-4; 8 nucleotides agree with TRBD1. Germline trimming cut 4 bases from V and 6 bases from J; bases unmatched to any gene: 5. CDR1 is SGHRS and CDR2 is YFSETQ in the germline V gene. There are 14 residues in the CDR3. CDR3 coding DNA: TGCGCCAGCAGCCCCGACAGGGGTCATGAAAAACTGTTTTTT. Its protein is CASSPDRGHEKLFF. Full variable domain (rest looked up from reference TRBV5-1 and TRBJ1-4): KAGVTQTPRYLIKTRGQQVTLSCSPISGHRSVSWYQQTPGQGLQFLFEYFSETQRNKGNFPGRFSGRQFSNSRSEMNVSTLELGDSALYLCASSPDRGHEKLFFGSGTQLSVL.

Note on this clone: This CDR3 is also generated by other DNA sequences in the sample. The rearrangement joins TRBV2 to TRBJ1-6, with D unclear. The CDR3 length is 15 residues. From germline, CDR1 is SNHLY and CDR2 FYNNEI. The ends were cut back, 0 bases at V and 0 bases at J, with 3 bases in the middle. In DNA, the CDR3 is TGTGCCAGCAGTGAAGCCCTCTCCTATAATTCACCCCTCCACTTT. This gives the protein CASSEALSYNSPLHF.

This clone was seen a single time. The J gene is TRBJ2-5, the V gene TRBV5-1; 11 bases match TRBD2. The CDR3 has 15 residues. Trimming removed 4 bases from V and 2 bases from J; junction bases left unmatched: 4. Germline CDR1 SGHRS, CDR2 YFSETQ. The CDR3 sequence: CASSHGTSGQETQYF. In DNA form, the CDR3 reads TGCGCCAGCAGCCACGGGACTAGCGGACAAGAGACCCAGTACTTC.

The chain recombines TRBV5-4 with TRBJ2-5, with D tentatively TRBD1 (7 bases). The better agreement between TRBJ2-7 and the DNA end casts doubt on the J call. This CDR3 is built from 18 residues. The germline V gene encodes CDR1 SGHNT and CDR2 YYREEE (reference sequence). The CDR3 DNA is TGTGCCAGCAGCTTCCTCTGGGACACAGGGGACTTGACCTACGAGCAGTACTTC. It codes for CASSFLWDTGDLTYEQYF.

The rearrangement uses TRBV27 and TRBJ2-6; a possible D gene is TRBD1 (5 bases). The CDR3 spans 16 residues. CDR1 and CDR2 from the germline V gene are MNHEY and SMNVEV (reference sequence). Trimming removed 9 bases at V and 0 bases at J, with 15 bases between. The CDR3 DNA reads TGTGCCAGTCAGGGTCTGGGGTCCTCTGGGGCCAACGTCCTGACTTTC. This gives the protein CASQGLGSSGANVLTF. Using reference TRBV27 and TRBJ2-6 for the parts outside the CDR3, the full variable domain is EAQVTQNPRYLITVTGKKLTVTCSQNMNHEYMSWYRQDPGLGLRQIYYSMNVEVTDKGDVPEGYKVSRKEKRNFPLILESPSPNQTSLYFCASQGLGSSGANVLTFGAGSRLTVL.

The chain combines TRBV30 with TRBJ2-3; TRBD1 is a possible D gene (6 bases). V lost 8 bases, J lost 3 bases, and 15 bases lay in between. The CDR3 length is 13 residues. Germline V gene lookup returns CDR1 GTSNPN and CDR2 SVGIG (reference sequence). The DNA for the CDR3 is TGTGCCCGCACCACAGGGAATACAGATACGCAGTATTTT. It translates to CARTTGNTDTQYF.

The chain links TRBV11-2 to TRBJ2-2; maybe TRBD1 (5 bases). Per germline, CDR1 SGHAT and CDR2 FQNNGV. V was pared by 6 bases and J by 8 bases, with 22 bases between. The CDR3 consists of 16 residues. CDR3 nucleotides: TGTGCCAGCAGACCTATTACCCACAGGACCATGGGGGAGCTGTTTTTT. It encodes CASRPITHRTMGELFF.

The V gene is TRBV2, the J gene TRBJ2-3, with TRBD2 matching over 12 bases. The trim removed 5 bases at V and 3 bases at J, leaving 12 bases unmatched. Germline CDR1 and CDR2: SNHLY and FYNNEI. The CDR3 extends over 18 amino acids. CDR3 nucleotide sequence: TGTGCCAGCAGTTTAACCCCGACTAGCGGGAGAGGTACAGATACGCAGTATTTT. It yields the protein CASSLTPTSGRGTDTQYF.

This CDR3 is CASSGQGGVTDTQYF. CDR3 DNA: TGTGCCAGCAGCGGGCAGGGGGGAGTCACAGATACGCAGTATTTT. The chain recombines TRBV9 with TRBJ2-3; D perhaps matches TRBD1 (7 bases). The V gene lost 3 bases and the J gene lost 2 bases, with 13 bases spanning the gap. There are 15 residues in the CDR3. From germline, CDR1 is SGDLS and CDR2 YYNGEE.

The CDR3, as DNA: TGTGCCAGCTCAAGGACAGGGAGCTCTGGAAACACCATATATTTT. It codes for CASSRTGSSGNTIYF. The rearrangement uses TRBV18 and TRBJ1-3, with 8 bases lining up with TRBD1. Per germline, CDR1 KGHSH and CDR2 LQKENI. CDR3 length: 15 residues. J was trimmed by 0 bases and V by 5 bases; bases with no gene match: 3. The variable domain in full, with the rest retrieved from reference TRBV18 and TRBJ1-3, is NAGVMQNPRHLVRRRGQEARLRCSPMKGHSHVYWYRQLPEEGLKFMVYLQKENIIDESGMPKERFSAEFPKEGPSILRIQQVVRGDSAAYFCASSRTGSSGNTIYFGEGSWLTVV.

This clone was detected once. The chain carries TRBV9 and TRBJ1-3; TRBD1 might be the D (5 bases). Germline V CDR1 and CDR2: SGDLS, YYNGEE. The CDR3 runs 15 residues. V lost 3 bases and J 0 bases, leaving 10 bases between the germline ends. CDR3 sequence (DNA): TGTGCCAGCAGCGCAGTCCAGGGCTCTGGAAACACCATATATTTT. This gives the protein CASSAVQGSGNTIYF.

The chain is built from TRBV7-8 and TRBJ1-5, with 8 bases lining up with TRBD1. The germline V gene encodes CDR1 SGHVS and CDR2 FQNEAQ. CDR3 length: 14 residues. After removal of 5 bases from V and 4 bases from J, the junction contained 4 bases not matched to a gene. Written as DNA, the CDR3 is TGTGCCAGCAGCATACAGGGGGGTAATCAGCCCCAGCATTTT. Translated, it gives CASSIQGGNQPQHF.

With respect to this clone: The junction and the germline gene differ at one end; a read error may be behind it. The chain has TRBV28 and TRBJ2-7; TRBD2 is a possible D gene (5 bases). The CDR3 spans 13 residues. Germline-derived CDR1 and CDR2 are MDHEN and SYDVKM. In nucleotides, the CDR3 is TGTGCCAGCGGGAGTCCGCCCTCCTGCGAGCAGTACTTC. Its translation: CASGSPPSCEQYF. Filled out from reference TRBV28 and TRBJ2-7, the complete variable domain reads DVKVTQSSRYLVKRTGEKVFLECVQDMDHENMFWYRQDPGLGLRLIYFSYDVKMKEKGDIPEGYSVSREKKERFSLILESASTNQTSMYLCASGSPPSCEQYFGPGTRLTVT.

This chain uses TRBV19 with TRBJ2-1; D is unresolved. The V end lost 4 bases, the J end lost 0 bases, and 4 bases lay between the germline ends. This CDR3 region has 13 residues. Looked up from germline, CDR1 is LNHDA and CDR2 is SQIVND (reference sequence). This chain's CDR3 is CASSTHSYNEQFF. CDR3 DNA sequence: TGTGCCAGTAGTACCCACTCCTACAATGAGCAGTTCTTC.

The chain has TRBV28 and TRBJ2-7; 9 bases map to TRBD1. CDR3 length: 13 residues. The germline V gene has CDR1 MDHEN and CDR2 SYDVKM. In DNA, the CDR3 is TGTGCTTCCCGGACAGGGGTATGGTACGAGCAGTACTTC. Translated, it gives CASRTGVWYEQYF.

A few counts support this clone. The rearrangement joins TRBV5-6 to TRBJ1-1; D may be TRBD1 (5 bases). With 7 bases removed from V and 0 bases from J, the gap between germline ends came to 10 bases. The CDR3 totals 13 residues. CDR1 SGHDT and CDR2 YYEEEE come from the germline V gene. CDR3 amino acids: CASVRAMNTEAFF. CDR3 nucleotides: TGTGCCAGCGTCAGGGCTATGAACACTGAAGCTTTCTTT.

The V and J genes are TRBV18 and TRBJ1-1, with D tentatively TRBD1 (5 bases). CDR3 length: 13 residues. Trimming took off 1 base at V and 5 bases at J, with 8 bases between the two ends. The germline CDR1 and CDR2 sequences are KGHSH and LQKENI. CDR3 in amino acids: CASSPLRGTEAFF. CDR3 sequence (DNA): TGTGCCAGCTCACCACTCCGGGGGACTGAAGCTTTCTTT.

This chain links TRBV5-1 with TRBJ2-7, with unresolved D. CDR1 is SGHRS and CDR2 is YFSETQ in the germline V gene. This CDR3 spans 12 amino acids. Trimming stripped 4 bases from V and 4 bases from J, with 9 bases between. This CDR3 is CASSVGEYEQYF. DNA of the CDR3: TGCGCCAGCAGCGTGGGCGAATACGAGCAGTACTTC.